The present TCR beta chain was sequenced within a study of blood T cells in healthy people across ages. Study-wide results and caveats: Per million T cells, TCR beta diversity dropped about linearly as age rose. Unsorted PBMCs blocked a conclusive comparison of naive and antigen-experienced cells.

This clonotype was picked up a small number of times. The target antigen is unknown. A second about 6 to 12 cycle PCR used barcoded and J-beta primers. Each TCR beta cDNA got a 12-nucleotide random molecular identifier. TCRdb reprocessed the 5' RACE reads via MiXCR and lists one record per CDR3 protein. Of 790,000 or so distinct CDR3 sequences listed, about half were seen once; the top ten hold about a sixth. The CDR3 has 17 amino acids. In germline, CDR1 is MNHEY, CDR2 SVGAGI. V was shortened by 0 bases and J by 3 bases, with 15 bases between the two germline ends. Whenever a sample was processed, at least 6.5 million PBMCs were isolated.

The TCR originated in an elderly man in good health. Material: blood. This sequence joins TRBV6-5 and TRBJ2-4, with a weak D call TRBD1 (6 bases). The CDR3 nucleotides are TGTGCCAGCAGTTACTCGGCCAGGGGAGAAGGCAAAAACATTCAGTACTTC. The encoded protein is CASSYSARGEGKNIQYF.